The next 20 T cell receptor beta chains were all read from a single sample in a study of shared clonotypes between healthy human individuals. Assay used: immunoSEQ multiplex PCR; TCRdb lists only in-frame clones, some missing. The repertoire holds millions of clones, with just under 95% as singletons. Terminally differentiated effector memory CD45RA+ cells were excluded from the naive CD8 cells, which were CD45RO-negative and positively selected for CCR7. Sequencing used naive CD8+ T cells sorted from blood. Every receptor here comes from a man aged 18 to 30 in good health.

The chain couples TRBV7-8 to TRBJ2-1, with 9 bases lining up with TRBD1. In germline, CDR1 is SGHVS, CDR2 FQNEAQ. CDR3 length equals 15 residues. V was clipped by 1 base and J by 10 bases; unmatched bases: 8. The CDR3 loop is CASSLVGQGLSEQFF. The CDR3 region has the DNA TGTGCCAGCAGCTTAGTCGGACAGGGGCTAAGCGAGCAGTTCTTC. The full variable domain, its missing parts supplied by reference TRBV7-8 and TRBJ2-1, is GAGVSQSPRYKVAKRGQDVALRCDPISGHVSLFWYQQALGQGPEFLTYFQNEAQLDKSGLPSDRFFAERPEGSVSTLKIQRTQQEDSAVYLCASSLVGQGLSEQFFGPGTRLTVL.

Notes on this clone: Mismatch with germline at one junction end may stem from a read error. The chain carries TRBV15 and TRBJ2-1; D could derive from TRBD1 or TRBD2 (6 bases each). Germline CDR1 LNHNV, CDR2 YYDKDF (reference sequence). This CDR3 has 15 amino acids. CDR3 region: CATSRGGSTYNEQFF. In DNA, the CDR3 is TGTGCCACCAGTAGAGGGGGGAGCACGTACAATGAGCAGTTCTTC. The variable domain in full, completed from reference TRBV15 and TRBJ2-1, reads DAMVIQNPRYQVTQFGKPVTLSCSQTLNHNVMYWYQQKSSQAPKLLFHYYDKDFNNEADTPDNFQSRRPNTSFCFLDIRSPGLGDTAMYLCATSRGGSTYNEQFFGPGTRLTVL.

V usage is TRBV7-9 and J usage is TRBJ2-5, with 7 bases that match TRBD1. The germline V gene has CDR1 SEHNR and CDR2 FQNEAQ (reference sequence). This CDR3 contains 17 residues. With V trimmed by 2 bases and J by 4 bases, 13 bases remained unmatched. The CDR3 DNA reads TGTGCCAGCAGCTTACCGTTGACAGGGTTTGGGGGAGAGACCCAGTACTTC. Its protein product is CASSLPLTGFGGETQYF.

V gene TRBV30 combines with J gene TRBJ2-5, with 10 bases that match TRBD2. There are 16 residues in the CDR3. V dropped 0 bases and J dropped 2; count of bases not matched to a gene: 6. CDR1 and CDR2 (germline): GTSNPN, SVGIG (reference sequence). The DNA of the CDR3 is TGTGCCTGGAGTGTAAATATAGCGGGGGGTCAAGAGACCCAGTACTTC. Residues: CAWSVNIAGGQETQYF.

This rearrangement joins TRBV27 to TRBJ1-6, with D hard to call. V dropped 2 bases and J dropped 5 bases, with 10 bases sitting between them. The CDR3 is made up of 15 amino acids. Germline assignment: CDR1 MNHEY and CDR2 SMNVEV (reference sequence). For the CDR3, the DNA is TGTGCCAGCAGTTTAGCGGCGACTAATAATTCACCCCTCCACTTT. Protein product: CASSLAATNNSPLHF.

The sample holds one count of this clone. V is TRBV7-9 and J is TRBJ1-2; 7 nucleotides align to TRBD1. Germline V CDR1 and CDR2: SEHNR, FQNEAQ (reference sequence). The CDR3 contains 16 residues. Germline trimming cut 5 bases from V and 2 bases from J; bases unmatched to any gene: 11. CDR3 nucleotides: TGTGCCAGCAGCAAAAGCGACAGGGAGCGAAACTATGGCTACACCTTC. It codes for CASSKSDRERNYGYTF.

The chain is built from TRBV11-3 and TRBJ1-5, with 10 bases that match TRBD1. The CDR3 is made up of 18 amino acids. Germline V CDR1 and CDR2: SGHNT, YENEEA. V gave up 6 bases and J gave up 4 bases; unmatched junction bases: 15. CDR3 sequence: CASRIGGSGQGPNQPQHF. The DNA for the CDR3 is TGTGCCAGCAGAATAGGGGGGTCGGGACAGGGGCCGAATCAGCCCCAGCATTTT.

This chain connects TRBV2 to TRBJ1-2; D uncertain. Germline values: CDR1 SNHLY, CDR2 FYNNEI. Trimming took 6 bases from V and 7 from J, leaving 18 bases between them. CDR3 length: 14 residues. The CDR3 coding sequence is TGTGCCAGCAGGACCCGGGTCTCTCCTATTGGCTACACCTTC. Protein: CASRTRVSPIGYTF.

The V gene is TRBV28, the J gene TRBJ1-2; no reliable D call. Deletions cut 6 bases from V and 3 bases from J, with 17 bases between. This CDR3 is 15 amino acids long. Germline V gene lookup returns CDR1 MDHEN and CDR2 SYDVKM. The CDR3 DNA reads as TGTGCCAGCAGGGAAATGGAAGTAGGAGACTATGGCTACACCTTC. Translating it yields CASREMEVGDYGYTF.

The chain is built from TRBV5-6 and TRBJ1-5; possibly TRBD1 for D (6 bases). The ends were cut back, 4 bases at V and 7 bases at J, with 12 bases in the middle. Germline V gives CDR1 SGHDT, CDR2 YYEEEE. CDR3 length: 13 amino acids. Here the CDR3 DNA reads TGTGCCAGCAGCCCAGGGGTGGGACAGCCCCAGCATTTT. Its protein product is CASSPGVGQPQHF.

The chain joins TRBV6-5 to TRBJ1-1; D may be TRBD1 (5 bases). The CDR3 is 15 amino acids. V dropped 8 bases and J dropped 3 bases, with 19 bases sitting between them. Germline assignment: CDR1 MNHEY and CDR2 SVGAGI. The CDR3 loop is CASHTGDYPDTEAFF. For the CDR3, the DNA is TGTGCCAGCCATACAGGAGACTACCCGGACACTGAAGCTTTCTTT.

V usage is TRBV4-2 and J usage is TRBJ2-5, with TRBD2 identical over 16 bases. The germline V gene has CDR1 LGHNA and CDR2 YNFKEQ. There are 18 residues in the CDR3. Unmatched junction bases numbered 6, after V lost 0 bases and J lost 5 bases. CDR3 nucleotide sequence: TGTGCCAGCAGCCAAGATATAGGGACTAGCGGGGGGGCGGAGACCCAGTACTTC. This codes for CASSQDIGTSGGAETQYF.

This clone was observed a single time. This sequence joins TRBV7-9 and TRBJ2-5; unclear D gene. V was clipped by 4 bases and J by 0 bases, with 12 bases between them. This CDR3 contains 15 residues. Germline-derived CDR1 and CDR2 are SEHNR and FQNEAQ (reference sequence). The CDR3 nucleotides are TGTGCCAGCAGCTCGCCCTCCCCTAACCAAGAGACCCAGTACTTC. Its protein is CASSSPSPNQETQYF.

This chain uses TRBV5-4 with TRBJ1-1; no clear D gene. The CDR3 covers 17 residues. CDR1 is SGHNT and CDR2 is YYREEE in the germline V gene (reference sequence). The germline V and J ends were trimmed by 4 bases and 1 base, with 20 bases remaining between them. In nucleotides, the CDR3 is TGTGCCAGCAGCCCCTCCGAACCGGTTGAATGGAACACTGAAGCTTTCTTT. Its protein is CASSPSEPVEWNTEAFF.

The CDR3 spells CASNSHQNTEAFF. CDR3 coding DNA: TGTGCCAGCAATTCACACCAGAACACTGAAGCTTTCTTT. This chain connects TRBV11-2 to TRBJ1-1; D call uncertain. From germline, CDR1 is SGHAT and CDR2 FQNNGV. The CDR3 is 13 amino acids. V was trimmed by 7 bases and J by 1 base, leaving 10 bases between them.

This chain connects TRBV4-3 to TRBJ2-2; D ambiguous. The CDR3 spans 17 residues. The ends were cut back, 2 bases at V and 7 bases at J, with 20 bases in the middle. CDR1 is LGHNA, CDR2 YSLEER, per germline. DNA for the CDR3: TGCGCCAGCAGCCAATCCCCCTTAATAGGGCGTGGCGGGGAGCTGTTTTTT. Translating gives CASSQSPLIGRGGELFF.

The chain is built from TRBV30 and TRBJ2-7, with a possible D match to TRBD1 (7 bases). V lost 0 bases and J lost 2, with 14 bases in between. This CDR3 is 15 amino acids long. CDR1 GTSNPN and CDR2 SVGIG come from the germline V gene (reference sequence). The DNA for the CDR3 is TGTGCCTGGAGTGTGAGGGAGGACAGGCCCTACGAGCAGTACTTC. It encodes CAWSVREDRPYEQYF.

The V gene is TRBV6-6, the J gene TRBJ2-7; maybe TRBD2 (6 bases). This CDR3 region has 16 residues. V was pared by 6 bases and J by 3 bases, with 21 bases between. In germline, CDR1 is MNHNY, CDR2 SVGAGI (reference sequence). The CDR3 reads CASRDGERAIFYEQYF. As DNA, the CDR3 is TGTGCCAGCAGGGACGGGGAGCGGGCGATCTTCTACGAGCAGTACTTC.

The V call is TRBV7-8, the J call TRBJ2-1; 10 positions match TRBD2. The CDR3 runs to 16 residues. The V and J ends lost 4 bases and 3 bases, in that order; junction bases with no gene match: 6. Germline lookup yields CDR1 SGHVS and CDR2 FQNEAQ. CDR3 loop: CASSSYIAGGYNEQFF. The CDR3, as DNA: TGTGCCAGCAGCTCTTACATAGCGGGAGGCTACAATGAGCAGTTCTTC. Supplemented by reference TRBV7-8 and TRBJ2-1, the full variable domain reads GAGVSQSPRYKVAKRGQDVALRCDPISGHVSLFWYQQALGQGPEFLTYFQNEAQLDKSGLPSDRFFAERPEGSVSTLKIQRTQQEDSAVYLCASSSYIAGGYNEQFFGPGTRLTVL.

V is TRBV11-2 and J is TRBJ2-7; a weak D match, TRBD2 (5 bases). The CDR3 runs to 14 residues. Deletions cut 7 bases from V and 2 bases from J, with 15 bases between. Per the germline V gene, CDR1 is SGHAT and CDR2 is FQNNGV. The CDR3: CASTPILGAYEQYF. The CDR3 DNA sequence: TGTGCCAGCACCCCAATCCTGGGAGCCTACGAGCAGTACTTC.